This T cell receptor (beta chain) emerged from a study of T-cell memory formation after mild COVID-19. In germline, CDR1 is MGHRA, CDR2 YSYEKL. CDR3 length: 16 amino acids. Deletions cut 2 bases from V and 2 bases from J, with 15 bases between. Barcoded TCR alpha and TCR beta cDNA libraries with UMIs came from 5'RACE using constant-segment primers. Via MiXCR, TCRdb re-called the 5' RACE reads, giving one row per CDR3 protein. The top ten clones hold approximately 12% of a sample with under 400,000 distinct CDR3 sequences, over 20% of them seen once. The receptor was derived from an adult woman who had mild COVID-19 (a few samples of this study predate the infection). Cell type and time point are not known. The sample taken for sequencing was PBMCs or a T cell subset sorted from them (not recorded which). This chain uses TRBV4-1 with TRBJ1-2, with D uncertain. The CDR3 nucleotides read TGCGCCAGCAGCCAACGGTTCACAGTCGGGAACTATGGCTACACCTTC. Translated, it gives CASSQRFTVGNYGYTF.